Below, one T cell receptor (beta chain) is given with its context. Produced via immunoSEQ multiplex PCR; TCRdb's table is partial and in-frame only. The sample has approximately 97,000 clones, 90% to 95% seen once. The data were obtained in a study of T cell changes during pregnancy in multiple sclerosis. This TCR was sampled from a female donor in good health, enrolled as a control in a pregnancy study. The specimen was peripheral blood, collected after pregnancy.

CDR3 nucleotides: TGCAGCGTTGAGTTGGGGGGGAGGCGGGACACTGAAGCTTTCTTT. This gives the protein CSVELGGRRDTEAFF. The chain couples TRBV29-1 to TRBJ1-1, with a tentative D call TRBD1 (5 bases). Trimming pared 3 bases from V and 3 bases from J, leaving 17 bases between. CDR1 SQVTM and CDR2 ANQGSEA come from the germline V gene. The CDR3 is 15 amino acids.